This T cell receptor beta chain was profiled in a study of shared clonotypes between healthy human individuals. Overall study context: The study enrolled a couple of women and a few men aged 18 to 49.

CDR1 and CDR2 (germline): LNHDA, SQIVND (reference sequence). The V gene end was trimmed by 4 bases and the J gene end by 9 bases; junction bases not matched to a gene: 13. The CDR3 has 15 amino acids. This table comes from immunoSEQ multiplex PCR, and its TCRdb copy is limited to in-frame clones, with some not included. The table records 2,500,000 or so clones, around 93% of them present only once. This TCR derives from a man aged 18 to 30 in good health. Some clones in this sample may be carry-over from other donors' samples. The specimen was naive CD4+ T cells from PBMCs. Sample subset: CD45RA+ positively selected. The chain has TRBV19 and TRBJ2-5; 8 nucleotides line up with TRBD2. CDR3 sequence (DNA): TGTGCCAGTAGTACCCCCGGGACACGGGGGGGGGCCCAGTACTTC. Amino acids: CASSTPGTRGGAQYF.